This TCR beta chain was retrieved from a study of T cell clusters in autoimmune cytopenias. Study overall: TRB sequencing had a median around 51,000 reads and about 2,500 distinct clonotypes per sample.

This CDR3 is built from 14 residues. Each sample's input was 250 to 300 ng genomic DNA, some 38,000 genome equivalents. Multiplex touch-down PCR amplified TRB using TRB-A and TRB-B pools in one tube. TCRdb reanalyzed the multiplex PCR reads, giving one entry per CDR3 protein sequence and no DNA. Here the sample table reports 5,100 or so distinct CDR3 sequences. These data were likewise used in another study, on T cell repertoires in aging, cancer and after chemotherapy.

The sequence was obtained from a human donor in good health. The V and J genes are TRBV12-3 or TRBV12-4 and TRBJ1-5; there is no DNA to check the TCRdb D call of TRBD1. Input material: peripheral blood. CDR3: CASNPGQRNQPQHF.